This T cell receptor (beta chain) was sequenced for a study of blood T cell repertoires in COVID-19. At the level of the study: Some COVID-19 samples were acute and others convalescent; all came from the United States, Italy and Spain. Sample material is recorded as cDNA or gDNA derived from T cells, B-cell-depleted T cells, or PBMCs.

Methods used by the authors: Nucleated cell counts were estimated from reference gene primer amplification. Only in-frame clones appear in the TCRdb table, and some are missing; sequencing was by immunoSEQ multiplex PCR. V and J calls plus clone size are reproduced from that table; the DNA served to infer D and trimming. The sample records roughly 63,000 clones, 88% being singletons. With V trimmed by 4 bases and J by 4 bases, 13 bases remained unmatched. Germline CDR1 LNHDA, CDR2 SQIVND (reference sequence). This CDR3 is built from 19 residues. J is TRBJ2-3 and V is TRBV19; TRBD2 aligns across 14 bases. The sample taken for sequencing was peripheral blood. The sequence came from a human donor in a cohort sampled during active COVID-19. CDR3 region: CASSTQMGLAGVPPDTQYF. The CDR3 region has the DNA TGTGCCAGTAGTACTCAGATGGGACTAGCGGGAGTCCCCCCAGATACGCAGTATTTT.